The clone carrying this TCR beta chain was detected ten times or more. Antigen unknown. Amplification yielded TCR beta CDR3 regions, with RNA transcripts as the source. HTBI primers were employed in a first-round RT-PCR of the TCR CDR3. MiXCR was run by TCRdb on the multiplex PCR reads, yielding one entry per CDR3 protein. Here the sample spans 300,000 to 400,000 distinct CDR3 sequences, roughly 14% being singletons. The data originate from a study of T cells in Graves' hyperthyroidism and ophthalmopathy. Patients counted as stable if ophthalmopathy did not develop within 18 months. Uncontrolled infections, other autoimmune diseases, pregnancy or lactation led to exclusion of patients. Regarding the study as a whole: Most thyroid-expanded clonotypes above 0.001 were also found in blood.

V dropped 2 bases and J dropped 3 bases, with 4 bases sitting between them. From germline, CDR1 is SGHAT and CDR2 FQNNGV. The CDR3 is made up of 13 amino acids. The material sequenced was blood. This TCR was sampled from a woman aged 55-70 years with Graves' hyperthyroidism. The J gene is TRBJ2-2, the V gene TRBV11-2; no definite D call. CDR3 DNA: TGTGCCAGCAGCTTAAGCTACACCGGGGAGCTGTTTTTT. Translated: CASSLSYTGELFF. Full variable domain (remainder filled in from reference TRBV11-2 and TRBJ2-2): EAGVAQSPRYKIIEKRQSVAFWCNPISGHATLYWYQQILGQGPKLLIQFQNNGVVDDSQLPKDRFSAERLKGVDSTLKIQPAKLEDSAVYLCASSLSYTGELFFGEGSRLTVL.